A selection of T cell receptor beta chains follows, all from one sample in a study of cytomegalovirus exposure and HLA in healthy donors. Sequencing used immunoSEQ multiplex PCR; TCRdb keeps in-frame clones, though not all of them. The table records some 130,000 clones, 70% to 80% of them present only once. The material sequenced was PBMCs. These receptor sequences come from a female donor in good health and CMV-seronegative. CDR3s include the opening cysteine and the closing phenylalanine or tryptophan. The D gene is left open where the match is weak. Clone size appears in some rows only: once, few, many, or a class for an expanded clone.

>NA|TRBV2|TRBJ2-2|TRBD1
CASKDRGDTGELFF
TGTGCCAGCAAGGACAGGGGGGACACCGGGGAGCTGTTTTTT
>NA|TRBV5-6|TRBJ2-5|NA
CASSLDREETQYF
TGTGCCAGCAGCTTGGACAGGGAAGAGACCCAGTACTTC
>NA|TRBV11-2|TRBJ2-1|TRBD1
CASRRGTGGTNEQFF
TGTGCCAGCCGACGAGGGACAGGAGGAACCAATGAGCAGTTCTTC
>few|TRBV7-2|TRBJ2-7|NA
CASSHQRAYEQYF
TGTGCCAGCAGCCACCAGCGGGCCTACGAGCAGTACTTC
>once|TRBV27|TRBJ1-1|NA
CASSPLDRLNTEAFF
TGTGCCAGCAGTCCCCTGGACAGATTGAACACTGAAGCTTTCTTT
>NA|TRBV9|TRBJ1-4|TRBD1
CASSISGTGGEKLFF
TGTGCCAGCAGCATCTCCGGGACAGGGGGCGAAAAACTGTTTTTT
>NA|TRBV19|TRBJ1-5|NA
CASSIGSRGYQPQHF
TGTGCCAGTAGTATAGGAAGCCGCGGATATCAGCCCCAGCATTTT
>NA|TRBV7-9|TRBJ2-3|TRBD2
CASSPGAGRTDTQYF
TGTGCCAGCAGCCCAGGAGCGGGGCGGACAGATACGCAGTATTTT
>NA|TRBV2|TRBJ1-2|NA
CASSEQGNPFYGYTF
TGTGCCAGCAGTGAGCAGGGGAACCCTTTCTATGGCTACACCTTC
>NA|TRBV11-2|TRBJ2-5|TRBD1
CASSQGTGIYF
TGTGCCAGCAGCCAGGGGACAGGGATTTACTTC
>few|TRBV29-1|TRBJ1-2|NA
CSIQLGGGYGYTF
TGCAGCATTCAACTGGGGGGGGGCTATGGCTACACCTTC
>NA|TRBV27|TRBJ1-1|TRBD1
CASSLVRGLNSEAFF
TGTGCCAGCAGTTTGGTCAGGGGGCTTAATTCTGAAGCTTTCTTT
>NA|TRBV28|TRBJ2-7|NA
CASKVAREQYF
TGTGCCAGTAAAGTGGCCAGAGAGCAGTACTTC
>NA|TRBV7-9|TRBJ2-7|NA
CASSRSVHYEQYF
TGTGCCAGCAGCAGAAGCGTCCACTACGAGCAGTACTTC
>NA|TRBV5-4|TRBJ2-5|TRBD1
CASSRGQGRGETQYF
TGTGCCAGCAGCCGGGGACAGGGAAGAGGAGAGACCCAGTACTTC
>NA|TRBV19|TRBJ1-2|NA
CASSGGSGYTF
TGTGCCAGTAGTGGCGGGAGCGGCTACACCTTC
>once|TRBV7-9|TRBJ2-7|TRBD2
CASSLGEGLGQYF
TGTGCCAGCAGCCTAGGGGAGGGTTTAGGGCAGTACTTC
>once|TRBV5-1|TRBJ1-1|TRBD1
CASSPLARDRENTEAFF
TGCGCCAGCAGCCCCTTGGCCCGGGACAGGGAGAACACTGAAGCTTTCTTT
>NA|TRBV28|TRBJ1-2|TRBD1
CASSLNRGTYGYTF
TGTGCCAGCAGTTTAAACAGGGGGACCTATGGCTACACCTTC
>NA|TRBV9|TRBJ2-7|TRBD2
CASNVLGTSVIYEQYF
TGTGCCAGCAACGTACTCGGGACTAGCGTAATCTACGAGCAGTACTTC
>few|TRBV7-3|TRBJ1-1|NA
CASSSGGGGSEAFF
TGTGCCAGCAGCTCTGGAGGCGGCGGGAGTGAAGCTTTCTTT
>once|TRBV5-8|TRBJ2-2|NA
CASSLDNSGELFF
TGTGCCAGCAGCTTGGACAATTCCGGGGAGCTGTTTTTT
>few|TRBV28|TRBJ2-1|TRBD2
CASSFPGRAHNEQFF
TGTGCCAGCAGTTTCCCCGGGAGGGCCCACAATGAGCAGTTCTTC
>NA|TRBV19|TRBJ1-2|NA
CASSPGTINYGYTF
TGTGCCAGTAGTCCCGGGACAATTAACTATGGCTACACCTTC
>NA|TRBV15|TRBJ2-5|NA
CATSRDQGKETQYF
TGTGCCACCAGCAGAGATCAGGGGAAAGAGACCCAGTACTTC
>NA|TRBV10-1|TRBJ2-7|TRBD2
CASSDRLADSYEQYF
TGCGCCAGCAGTGACCGGCTAGCGGACTCCTACGAGCAGTACTTC
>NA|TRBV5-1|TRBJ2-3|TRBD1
CASSVVGQGEADTQYF
TGCGCCAGCAGCGTCGTAGGACAGGGGGAGGCAGATACGCAGTATTTT
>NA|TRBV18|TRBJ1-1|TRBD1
CASSTTGQGDVEAFF
TGTGCCAGCTCTACTACGGGACAGGGTGATGTTGAAGCTTTCTTT
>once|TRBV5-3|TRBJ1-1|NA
CARNPPTVNAEAFF
TGTGCCCGAAACCCGCCGACAGTGAACGCTGAAGCTTTCTTT
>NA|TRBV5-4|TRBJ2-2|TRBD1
CASSPQDRGLTGELFF
TGTGCCAGCAGCCCCCAGGACAGGGGGCTGACCGGGGAGCTGTTTTTT
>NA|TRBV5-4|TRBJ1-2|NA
CASSTPSGGFYGYTF
TGTGCCAGCAGCACCCCCTCGGGGGGCTTCTATGGCTACACCTTC
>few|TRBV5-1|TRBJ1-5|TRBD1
CASSPGTGSNQPQHF
TGCGCCAGCAGCCCCGGGACAGGTAGCAATCAGCCCCAGCATTTT
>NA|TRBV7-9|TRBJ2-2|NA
CASSTNTGELFF
TGTGCCAGCAGTACGAACACCGGGGAGCTGTTTTTT
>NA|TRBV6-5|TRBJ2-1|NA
CASRPGGSSYNEQFF
TGTGCCAGCAGGCCCGGGGGTAGCTCCTACAATGAGCAGTTCTTC
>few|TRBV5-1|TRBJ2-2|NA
CASSLFGSRDTGELFF
TGCGCCAGCAGCTTATTCGGGAGCAGGGACACCGGGGAGCTGTTTTTT
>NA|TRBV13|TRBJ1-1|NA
CASSLEPNTEAFF
TGTGCCAGCAGCTTAGAGCCGAACACTGAAGCTTTCTTT
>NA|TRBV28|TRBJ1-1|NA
CASSLSGRTEAFF
TGTGCCAGCAGTTTATCAGGGAGGACTGAAGCTTTCTTT